Presented here are 11 T cell receptor beta chains from one specimen sequenced in a study of T cells in Graves' hyperthyroidism and ophthalmopathy. Amplification of TCR beta CDR3 regions was performed using RNA transcripts as template. In the first-round RT-PCR of the TCR CDR3, the HTBI primer set was used. TCRdb called the multiplex PCR reads again in MiXCR, with one record for every CDR3 protein. The sample contains hundreds of thousands of distinct CDR3 sequences, 12% to 15% of which appear only once. The sequenced sample was blood. Source of these receptors: a woman aged 18-30 years with Graves' hyperthyroidism.

This clonotype was counted a few times. V gene TRBV7-9 combines with J gene TRBJ1-3, with TRBD1 identical over 9 bases. Germline V gene sequence: CDR1 SEHNR, CDR2 FQNEAQ (reference sequence). Trimming took 1 base from V and 2 from J; bases not matched to a gene: 0. This CDR3 has 15 residues. This CDR3 is CASSLGQGAGNTIYF. For the CDR3, the DNA is TGTGCCAGCAGCTTAGGACAGGGGGCTGGAAACACCATATATTTT.

This clonotype appeared many times. This rearrangement joins TRBV5-6 to TRBJ2-3, with 7 bases lining up with TRBD1. This CDR3 contains 13 residues. CDR1 SGHDT and CDR2 YYEEEE come from the germline V gene. Losses at the gene ends were 8 bases for V and 5 bases for J; bases not matched to a gene: 8. The CDR3 DNA sequence: TGTGCCAGTTGTACAGGGGCAGGAGATACGCAGTATTTT. It encodes CASCTGAGDTQYF.

This clonotype was detected ten times or more. The rearrangement uses TRBV10-3 and TRBJ1-2; D call uncertain. This CDR3 is 16 amino acids long. The germline V and J ends were trimmed by 4 bases and 5 bases, with 20 bases remaining between them. Looked up from germline, CDR1 is ENHRY and CDR2 is SYGVKD. The DNA for the CDR3 is TGTGCCATCAGTGGATCGGGTCTGCGCCGGGAGTATGGCTACACCTTC. It specifies CAISGSGLRREYGYTF.

This clonotype was picked up many times. This chain uses TRBV7-2 with TRBJ2-1; 9 nucleotides align to TRBD2. V gave up 4 bases and J gave up 3 bases; unmatched junction bases: 1. Germline CDR1 is SGHTA and CDR2 is FQGNSA. The CDR3 consists of 14 residues. The CDR3 DNA follows: TGTGCCAGCAGCTCGACTAGCGGCTACAATGAGCAGTTCTTC. It specifies CASSSTSGYNEQFF.

This clonotype has a handful of counts. This chain joins TRBV3-1 and TRBJ1-3; D is uncertain. The V and J ends lost 1 base and 2 bases respectively, with 15 bases between them. CDR3 size: 17 residues. Germline V gene sequence: CDR1 LGHDT, CDR2 YNNKEL (reference sequence). The CDR3 DNA is TGTGCCAGCAGCCAAGGAATCCTGGGCGGCGCTGGAAACACCATATATTTT. Translating it yields CASSQGILGGAGNTIYF.

This clonotype showed up just a few times. The V call is TRBV7-2, the J call TRBJ2-1, with 7 bases that match TRBD1. CDR3 length: 15 amino acids. Germline CDR1 reads SGHTA; CDR2 reads FQGNSA. With 1 base clipped from V and 10 bases from J, the junction kept 10 bases outside the gene matches. CDR3 in amino acids: CASSLVGGVVSEQFF. The CDR3 DNA reads as TGTGCCAGCAGCTTAGTAGGGGGCGTTGTATCAGAGCAGTTCTTC.

This clonotype was observed many times. V and J are TRBV9 and TRBJ2-7; 12 positions agree with TRBD1. CDR1 and CDR2 from the germline V gene are SGDLS and YYNGEE. Trimming removed 0 bases from V and 7 bases from J; junction bases left unmatched: 5. The CDR3 contains 15 residues. This chain's CDR3 is CASSVGDRGRGEQYF. For the CDR3, the DNA is TGTGCCAGCAGCGTAGGGGACAGGGGGCGAGGGGAGCAGTACTTC.

This clonotype turned up a few times. The V and J genes are TRBV10-3 and TRBJ2-3; D call uncertain. The CDR3 has 11 amino acids. V was trimmed by 0 bases and J by 7 bases, leaving 2 bases between them. Germline CDR1 and CDR2: ENHRY and SYGVKD. This chain's CDR3 is CAISESYTQYF. Written as DNA, the CDR3 is TGTGCCATCAGTGAGTCTTATACGCAGTATTTT.

The chain couples TRBV5-8 to TRBJ1-6; D ambiguous. The V end was cut by 0 bases, the J end by 4 bases, with 5 bases between. CDR1 is SGHTS and CDR2 is YDEGEE in the germline V gene. The CDR3 covers 14 residues. In DNA, the CDR3 is TGTGCCAGCAGCTTGGGAAAATATAATTCACCCCTCCACTTT. It translates to CASSLGKYNSPLHF.

The CDR3 reads CASSLSYILSGPQETQYF. For the CDR3, the DNA is TGTGCCAGCAGCTTATCCTACATCCTTAGCGGCCCTCAAGAGACCCAGTACTTC. V gene TRBV13 combines with J gene TRBJ2-5; D might be TRBD2 (6 bases). Trimming pared 2 bases from V and 2 bases from J, leaving 21 bases between. The length of the CDR3 is 18 residues. Per germline, CDR1 PRHDT and CDR2 FYEKMQ (reference sequence).

This clonotype occurred many times. The chain carries TRBV13 and TRBJ1-1, with 9 bases identical to TRBD1. CDR1 is PRHDT, CDR2 FYEKMQ, per germline (reference sequence). The CDR3 covers 15 residues. Trimming cost V 5 bases and J 3 bases; bases outside gene matches: 7. The CDR3 DNA reads TGTGCCAGCAGCCTGGGAGACAGGGGGTACACTGAAGCTTTCTTT. Amino acid sequence: CASSLGDRGYTEAFF.